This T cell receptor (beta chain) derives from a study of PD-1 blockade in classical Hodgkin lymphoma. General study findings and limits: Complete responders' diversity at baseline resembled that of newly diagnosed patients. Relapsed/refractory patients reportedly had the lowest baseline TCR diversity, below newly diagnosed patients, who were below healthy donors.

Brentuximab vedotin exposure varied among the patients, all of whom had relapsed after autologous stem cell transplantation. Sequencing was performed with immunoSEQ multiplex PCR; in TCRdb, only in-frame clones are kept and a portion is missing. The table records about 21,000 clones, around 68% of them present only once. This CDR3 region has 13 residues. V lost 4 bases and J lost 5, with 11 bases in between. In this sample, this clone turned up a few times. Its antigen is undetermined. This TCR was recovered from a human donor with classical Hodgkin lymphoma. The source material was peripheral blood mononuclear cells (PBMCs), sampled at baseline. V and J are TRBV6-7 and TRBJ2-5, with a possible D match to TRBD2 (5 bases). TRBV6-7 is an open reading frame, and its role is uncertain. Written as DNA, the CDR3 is TGTGCCAGCAGTTCTCCGGGGATGGAGACCCAGTACTTC. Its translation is CASSSPGMETQYF.